Each of the 27 T cell receptor beta chains below was sequenced from the same sample in a study of cytomegalovirus exposure and HLA in healthy donors. Vbeta (60) and Jbeta (13) primers were used in the PCR. The method was immunoSEQ multiplex PCR; TCRdb's version includes in-frame clones alone and lacks a portion of them. The table has roughly 90,000 clones, roughly 80% seen once. The sample comprised PBMCs. The receptor source for this set is a man aged 30-40 years in good health and CMV-seropositive.

This clone was counted a few times. This chain uses TRBV21-1 with TRBJ1-2. TRBV21-1 is a pseudogene. This CDR3 region has 16 residues. For the CDR3, the DNA is TGTGCCAGCAGCAAAGGTCGGAGGGGAACTAACTATGGCTACACCTTC. Its protein is CASSKGRRGTNYGYTF.

This clone was detected only a few times. This chain links TRBV28 with TRBJ1-4; D might be TRBD1 (5 bases). Germline lookup yields CDR1 MDHEN and CDR2 SYDVKM. Deletions cut 2 bases from V and 8 bases from J, with 15 bases between. CDR3 size: 15 residues. As DNA, the CDR3 is TGTGCCAGCAGTTTACCGGGGGGGGGAAACGAAAAACTGTTTTTT. Amino acid sequence: CASSLPGGGNEKLFF.

The chain uses TRBV30 and TRBJ2-7; weak D call: TRBD2 (5 bases). V dropped 1 base and J dropped 3 bases, with 13 bases sitting between them. The CDR3 length is 14 residues. Germline V gene data show CDR1 as GTSNPN and CDR2 as SVGIG (reference sequence). DNA for the CDR3: TGTGCCTGGAGTGCGGAGGACCATCTCTACGAGCAGTACTTC. Protein product: CAWSAEDHLYEQYF. The full variable domain, rest sourced from reference TRBV30 and TRBJ2-7, is SQTIHQWPATLVQPVGSPLSLECTVEGTSNPNLYWYRQAAGRGLQLLFYSVGIGQISSEVPQNLSASRPQDRQFILSSKKLLLSDSGFYLCAWSAEDHLYEQYFGPGTRLTVT.

This clone appeared once. The J gene is TRBJ2-1, the V gene TRBV10-1; no reliable D call. V lost 4 bases, J lost 1 base, and 5 bases lay in between. The CDR3 totals 13 residues. Looked up from germline, CDR1 is WNHNN and CDR2 is SYGVQD (reference sequence). The CDR3 DNA sequence: TGCGCCAGCAGTGGTAATTCCTACAATGAGCAGTTCTTC. This gives the protein CASSGNSYNEQFF.

The chain carries TRBV27 and TRBJ2-2; D is uncertain. The CDR3 contains 14 residues. Germline V gene sequence: CDR1 MNHEY, CDR2 SMNVEV (reference sequence). V gave up 3 bases and J gave up 4 bases, with 9 bases separating them. The CDR3 DNA is TGTGCCAGCAGTTTGGGTCGGAGCACCGGGGAGCTGTTTTTT. It yields the protein CASSLGRSTGELFF.

The rearrangement joins TRBV30 to TRBJ2-2; maybe TRBD2 (6 bases). This CDR3 spans 14 amino acids. The germline gives CDR1 GTSNPN, CDR2 SVGIG (reference sequence). Deletions cut 3 bases from V and 5 bases from J, with 13 bases between. The CDR3 DNA reads TGTGCCTGGAGCCGGGACTGGGGGACCGGGGAGCTGTTTTTT. The encoded protein is CAWSRDWGTGELFF. The full variable domain, its missing parts supplied by reference TRBV30 and TRBJ2-2, is SQTIHQWPATLVQPVGSPLSLECTVEGTSNPNLYWYRQAAGRGLQLLFYSVGIGQISSEVPQNLSASRPQDRQFILSSKKLLLSDSGFYLCAWSRDWGTGELFFGEGSRLTVL.

V and J are TRBV5-8 and TRBJ2-5; no firm D call. CDR3 length: 16 residues. Trimming pared 4 bases from V and 5 bases from J, leaving 21 bases between. Germline CDR1 SGHTS, CDR2 YDEGEE. The chain's CDR3 is CASSPPALPGRETQYF. The CDR3 nucleotides read TGTGCCAGCAGCCCCCCCGCTTTGCCGGGTAGGGAGACCCAGTACTTC.

This clone was seen more than once but under ten times. V is TRBV9 and J is TRBJ1-5, with 9 bases fitting TRBD1. This CDR3 has 15 amino acids. The germline V gene encodes CDR1 SGDLS and CDR2 YYNGEE. Trimming at V came to 4 bases and at J to 9 bases, leaving 11 bases not matched to a gene. The CDR3 region has the DNA TGTGCCAGCAGCAGAGGGGGGACAGGGACATCGCCCCAGCATTTT. This codes for CASSRGGTGTSPQHF.

This clone is a singleton in its sample. The chain carries TRBV28 and TRBJ1-5; D gene unclear. Trimming shortened V by 6 bases and J by 6 bases, and 9 bases separated the two germline ends. CDR3 length: 12 amino acids. The V gene's germline CDR1 is MDHEN and CDR2 SYDVKM. Here the CDR3 reads CASRGAGQPQHF. The CDR3 DNA reads as TGTGCCAGCAGGGGAGCCGGTCAGCCCCAGCATTTT.

The chain joins TRBV12-5 to TRBJ2-5; maybe TRBD2 (7 bases). V shed 4 bases and J shed 4 bases, with 13 bases lying between them. This CDR3 has 14 amino acids. CDR1 LGHNT and CDR2 FRNRAP come from the germline V gene. CDR3 residues: CASGSSGGAETQYF. For the CDR3, the DNA is TGTGCTAGTGGTTCGAGTGGGGGGGCAGAGACCCAGTACTTC. Together with reference TRBV12-5 and TRBJ2-5, the CDR3 gives the full variable domain: DARVTQTPRHKVTEMGQEVTMRCQPILGHNTVFWYRQTMMQGLELLAYFRNRAPLDDSGMPKDRFSAEMPDATLATLKIQPSEPRDSAVYFCASGSSGGAETQYFGPGTRLLVL.

The chain has TRBV6-5 and TRBJ1-1, with D tentatively TRBD1 (6 bases). Trimming removed 2 bases from V and 4 bases from J, with 11 bases in between. This CDR3 contains 14 residues. The V gene's germline CDR1 is MNHEY and CDR2 SVGAGI. The CDR3 protein is CASSYSHRVTEAFF. Here the CDR3 DNA reads TGTGCCAGCAGTTACAGCCACAGGGTCACTGAAGCTTTCTTT.

The chain carries TRBV2 and TRBJ2-5; the match to TRBD1 covers 9 bases. The CDR3 has 17 residues. V dropped 5 bases and J dropped 2; count of bases not matched to a gene: 12. Germline CDR1 and CDR2: SNHLY and FYNNEI. Here the CDR3 DNA reads TGTGCCAGCAGTTACCGCCGGGACAGGGTAGGGCAAGAGACCCAGTACTTC. This encodes CASSYRRDRVGQETQYF.

V gene TRBV9 combines with J gene TRBJ2-1; 7 nucleotides agree with TRBD2. Germline V lookup: CDR1 SGDLS, CDR2 YYNGEE. V lost 10 bases, J lost 3 bases, and 7 bases stayed unmatched. This CDR3 contains 13 residues. CDR3 sequence (DNA): TGTGCCGGGCAACTAGCGATCTACAATGAGCAGTTCTTC. Translating gives CAGQLAIYNEQFF.

This clone was found a few times. V is TRBV7-9 and J is TRBJ1-1; maybe TRBD1 (6 bases). The CDR3 is 13 amino acids. The V end was cut by 5 bases, the J end by 6 bases, with 13 bases between. CDR1 is SEHNR and CDR2 is FQNEAQ in the germline V gene (reference sequence). As DNA, the CDR3 is TGTGCCAGCAGCCAAGGCCACAGGGCTGAAGCTTTCTTT. Translating it yields CASSQGHRAEAFF.

This sequence joins TRBV7-9 and TRBJ1-1; tentatively, D is TRBD1 (6 bases). The germline V gene encodes CDR1 SEHNR and CDR2 FQNEAQ (reference sequence). This CDR3 has 15 amino acids. Trimming removed 3 bases from V and 1 base from J, with 12 bases in between. The CDR3, as DNA: TGTGCCAGCAGCTTGGTTGCAGGGGCGAACACTGAAGCTTTCTTT. Translated: CASSLVAGANTEAFF.

The chain links TRBV28 to TRBJ2-5, with a tentative D call TRBD2 (6 bases). The CDR3 covers 15 residues. V lost 4 bases and J 4 bases, leaving 16 bases between the germline ends. Germline CDR1 MDHEN, CDR2 SYDVKM. The CDR3 DNA sequence: TGTGCCAGCAGTTCCTACAGCGGGCTCGCAGAGACCCAGTACTTC. It yields the protein CASSSYSGLAETQYF.

The CDR3, as DNA: TGTGCCACCCGGGCGGGAGCCCTCACAGATACGCAGTATTTT. Its translation: CATRAGALTDTQYF. The genes are TRBV7-9 and TRBJ2-3, with 7 bases fitting TRBD2. This CDR3 has 14 amino acids. CDR1 and CDR2 from the germline V gene are SEHNR and FQNEAQ (reference sequence). Germline trimming cut 10 bases from V and 2 bases from J; bases unmatched to any gene: 9.

This chain uses TRBV7-8 with TRBJ2-7, with 9 bases aligning to TRBD1. This CDR3 spans 16 amino acids. V lost 3 bases and J lost 1; bases outside the gene matches: 7. The germline V gene encodes CDR1 SGHVS and CDR2 FQNEAQ. CDR3 protein: CASSLRPGQGSYEQYF. The DNA for the CDR3 is TGTGCCAGCAGCTTGCGTCCGGGACAGGGATCCTACGAGCAGTACTTC.

The chain joins TRBV27 to TRBJ2-7; 8 bases are a match to TRBD2. The CDR3 consists of 13 residues. V trimming: 6 bases; J trimming: 3 bases; junction bases outside the gene matches: 4. Germline V gene lookup returns CDR1 MNHEY and CDR2 SMNVEV (reference sequence). DNA for the CDR3: TGTGCCAGCAGAGGGAGCGGGAGCTACGAGCAGTACTTC. It codes for CASRGSGSYEQYF.

J is TRBJ2-3 and V is TRBV6-1; 14 bases are a match to TRBD2. CDR1 and CDR2 (germline): MNHNS, SASEGT. The CDR3 is 18 amino acids. V lost 4 bases to trimming and J lost 0 bases; unmatched junction nucleotides: 6. CDR3 sequence (DNA): TGTGCCAGCAGTGGAGGGACTAGCGGGAGCCGAAGCACAGATACGCAGTATTTT. The encoded protein is CASSGGTSGSRSTDTQYF.

This sequence joins TRBV11-2 and TRBJ1-5, with unresolved D. V dropped 5 bases and J dropped 3 bases, with 11 bases sitting between them. Germline CDR1 SGHAT, CDR2 FQNNGV. This CDR3 has 14 amino acids. The CDR3 reads CASSPQRDNQPQHF. The CDR3 DNA sequence: TGTGCCAGCAGCCCGCAGCGGGACAATCAGCCCCAGCATTTT. Complete variable domain (other parts from reference TRBV11-2 and TRBJ1-5): EAGVAQSPRYKIIEKRQSVAFWCNPISGHATLYWYQQILGQGPKLLIQFQNNGVVDDSQLPKDRFSAERLKGVDSTLKIQPAKLEDSAVYLCASSPQRDNQPQHFGDGTRLSIL.

V gene TRBV2 combines with J gene TRBJ2-3; TRBD1 aligns across 10 bases. The CDR3 contains 15 residues. Germline-derived CDR1 and CDR2 are SNHLY and FYNNEI. V was clipped by 8 bases and J by 5 bases; unmatched bases: 10. The CDR3 nucleotides are TGTGCCAGCGGGGGCCGGGACAGGGGAGGAGATACGCAGTATTTT. This translates into CASGGRDRGGDTQYF.

The rearrangement uses TRBV5-6 and TRBJ1-1; D might be TRBD1 (5 bases). CDR1 and CDR2 (germline): SGHDT, YYEEEE. The germline V and J ends were trimmed by 4 bases and 1 base, with 11 bases remaining between them. There are 14 residues in the CDR3. CDR3 sequence reads: CASSGGLPNTEAFF. The CDR3 DNA follows: TGTGCCAGCAGCGGGGGACTGCCGAACACTGAAGCTTTCTTT.

The rearrangement joins TRBV7-9 to TRBJ2-3, with 12 bases identical to TRBD2. Germline loops: CDR1 SEHNR, CDR2 FQNEAQ (reference sequence). The J segment lost 0 bases and the V segment lost 0 bases, leaving 7 bases of the junction unmatched. This CDR3 comprises 19 residues. The CDR3 loop reads CASSLAKGGTSGSTDTQYF. The CDR3 nucleotides are TGTGCCAGCAGCTTAGCGAAGGGTGGGACTAGCGGGAGCACAGATACGCAGTATTTT.

The chain recombines TRBV6-6 with TRBJ2-5; 8 bases match TRBD1. Germline CDR1 and CDR2: MNHNY and SVGAGI (reference sequence). The trim removed 5 bases at V and 4 bases at J, leaving 3 bases unmatched. The CDR3 contains 13 residues. The CDR3 is CASSGQGAETQYF. The DNA for the CDR3 is TGTGCCAGCAGTGGACAGGGTGCAGAGACCCAGTACTTC.

This clone occurred a few times. This chain connects TRBV19 to TRBJ1-1; D unresolved. Germline V CDR1 and CDR2: LNHDA, SQIVND (reference sequence). This CDR3 region has 16 residues. Deletions cut 3 bases from V and 0 bases from J, with 14 bases between. The CDR3: CASSIGRLGMNTEAFF. In nucleotides, the CDR3 is TGTGCCAGTAGTATCGGGAGGCTCGGGATGAACACTGAAGCTTTCTTT.

The CDR3 loop is CASSRGLAGSEQFF. CDR3 in DNA: TGTGCCAGCAGCCGTGGACTAGCGGGAAGTGAGCAGTTCTTC. This sequence joins TRBV28 and TRBJ2-1, with 12 nucleotides matching TRBD2. Germline assignment: CDR1 MDHEN and CDR2 SYDVKM. V lost 6 bases and J lost 9; bases outside the gene matches: 6. The CDR3 is 14 amino acids.